Listed here are 10 T cell receptor beta chains from one sample, sequenced in a study of neoadjuvant anti-PD-1 for oral cavity cancer. Sample time point: after neoadjuvant nivolumab, at surgical resection. Using immunoSEQ multiplex PCR, the repertoire was profiled, and TCRdb retains in-frame clones only, with some absent. Of some 40,000 clones in the sample, over 30% were seen once. The sample consisted of tumor tissue, taken after nivolumab (anti-PD-1) treatment. All receptors come from a person aged 35 to 85 with oral cavity squamous cell carcinoma.

The chain couples TRBV4-2 to TRBJ2-4; D possibly uses TRBD1 or TRBD2 (6 bases each). This CDR3 is built from 15 residues. Per the germline V gene, CDR1 is LGHNA and CDR2 is YNFKEQ. The ends were cut back, 1 base at V and 7 bases at J, with 14 bases in the middle. In nucleotides, the CDR3 is TGTGCCAGCAGCCAAGTAGCTGGAGGGGGGAACATTCAGTACTTC. Residues: CASSQVAGGGNIQYF.

This clone was found many times. V and J are TRBV19 and TRBJ2-1; maybe TRBD1 (6 bases). Trimming left V 4 bases short and J 16 bases short, with 26 bases between. The CDR3 loop spans 15 amino acids. Germline lookup yields CDR1 LNHDA and CDR2 SQIVND (reference sequence). The CDR3 DNA is TGTGCCAGTAGTACGAGTGACAGGCTCCTAAATCATTATTTCTTC. As protein: CASSTSDRLLNHYFF.

This clone appeared a single time. The rearrangement joins TRBV4-1 to TRBJ2-5, with 7 bases fitting TRBD2. V trimming: 1 base; J trimming: 5 bases; junction bases outside the gene matches: 4. The germline V gene encodes CDR1 MGHRA and CDR2 YSYEKL. The CDR3 runs to 14 residues. The CDR3 region is CASSQVGGGETQYF. In nucleotides, the CDR3 is TGCGCCAGCAGCCAAGTTGGGGGAGGGGAGACCCAGTACTTC.

The count of this clone is one. The J gene is TRBJ1-5, the V gene TRBV11-2, with a possible D match to TRBD1 (5 bases). V lost 1 base, J lost 5 bases, and 12 bases lay in between. CDR1 and CDR2 (germline): SGHAT, FQNNGV. The CDR3 extends over 15 amino acids. The CDR3 coding sequence is TGTGCCAGCAGCTTAGGGGCCGGGGACCATCAGCCCCAGCATTTT. It translates to CASSLGAGDHQPQHF.

This clone has just a few counts. CDR3 loop: CASSYGGGLEQYF. The CDR3 bases are TGTGCCAGCAGTTACGGCGGGGGCCTCGAGCAGTACTTC. The V call is TRBV6-6, the J call TRBJ2-7, with a tentative D call TRBD2 (7 bases). The CDR3 contains 13 residues. V lost 2 bases and J lost 6, with 11 bases in between. CDR1 MNHNY and CDR2 SVGAGI come from the germline V gene (reference sequence).

This clone has only a few counts. This sequence joins TRBV6-1 and TRBJ1-5; 8 bases are shared with TRBD1. The CDR3 is 14 residues long. CDR1 and CDR2 from the germline V gene are MNHNS and SASEGT. The junction had 2 bases not matched to a gene; V was cut back by 2 bases and J by 5 bases. CDR3 in amino acids: CASSEQGAYQPQHF. CDR3 DNA: TGTGCCAGCAGTGAACAGGGGGCATATCAGCCCCAGCATTTT.

The rearrangement uses TRBV15 and TRBJ1-4, with D uncertain. Looked up from germline, CDR1 is LNHNV and CDR2 is YYDKDF (reference sequence). The CDR3 length is 14 residues. V dropped 5 bases and J dropped 5 bases, with 12 bases sitting between them. The CDR3 sequence: CATSPQTENEKLFF. CDR3 coding DNA: TGTGCCACCAGCCCCCAGACCGAGAATGAAAAACTGTTTTTT.

This chain joins TRBV6-4 and TRBJ2-2, with 13 bases aligning to TRBD2. V was pared by 5 bases and J by 5 bases, with 5 bases of the junction left unmatched. This CDR3 region has 16 residues. Germline CDR1 reads MRHNA; CDR2 reads SNTAGT. The CDR3 DNA reads as TGTGCCAGCAGTTCCGGGACTAGCGGGGAAACCGGGGAGCTGTTTTTT. It is translated as CASSSGTSGETGELFF.

The rearrangement links TRBV19 to TRBJ1-2; D is uncertain. V was trimmed by 3 bases and J by 0 bases, leaving 14 bases between them. Germline V lookup: CDR1 LNHDA, CDR2 SQIVND (reference sequence). The CDR3 extends over 16 amino acids. The CDR3 DNA reads TGTGCCAGTAGTATTGGTGGCGTTGGGCCTAACTATGGCTACACCTTC. Its protein is CASSIGGVGPNYGYTF.

Only a few counts were recorded for this clone. The gene calls are TRBV6-1 and TRBJ2-7, with D unclear. The germline V gene encodes CDR1 MNHNS and CDR2 SASEGT. V dropped 4 bases and J dropped 6 bases, with 13 bases sitting between them. The CDR3 has 13 residues. The CDR3 sequence: CASSVGPVGEQYF. The DNA for the CDR3 is TGTGCCAGCAGTGTTGGGCCCGTTGGCGAGCAGTACTTC.